These T cell receptor beta chains were read from a single sample in a study of blood T cell repertoires in COVID-19. The table came from immunoSEQ multiplex PCR; TCRdb's copy has only in-frame clones and leaves some out. The data contain hundreds of thousands of clones, roughly 88% of them seen just once; the ten biggest clones take up 3.5% to 4.5%. The sample comprised peripheral blood. The receptors shown here come from a woman aged 50 to 60 with active or convalescent COVID-19. CDR3s include the opening cysteine and the closing phenylalanine or tryptophan. The D gene is left open where the match is weak. Rows give clone size only sometimes, using once, few, many, or a class for an expanded clone.

D gene: TRBD2
J gene: TRBJ2-7
clone size: -
V gene: TRBV19
CDR3 DNA: TGTGCCAGTAGTATAGAAGCACTAGCGGCGTACGAGCAGTACTTC
CDR3 protein: CASSIEALAAYEQYF

D gene: TRBD2
J gene: TRBJ2-7
clone size: -
V gene: TRBV7-8
CDR3 DNA: TGTGCCAGCAGCTTAGAGACTAGCGGACCCTACGAGCAGTACTTC
CDR3 protein: CASSLETSGPYEQYF

D gene: TRBD2
J gene: TRBJ2-1
clone size: -
V gene: TRBV2
CDR3 DNA: TGTGCCAGCAGAAGGGAGCGGGAGGTCTACAATGAGCAGTTCTTC
CDR3 protein: CASRREREVYNEQFF

D gene: -
J gene: TRBJ2-7
clone size: -
V gene: TRBV11-1
CDR3 DNA: TGTGCCAGCAGCTTAGGCCAGGGCCAAGGCGAGCAGTACTTC
CDR3 protein: CASSLGQGQGEQYF

D gene: -
J gene: TRBJ1-6
clone size: few
V gene: TRBV18
CDR3 DNA: TGTGCCAGCTCACCGGTCAGGGATAATTCACCCCTCCACTTT
CDR3 protein: CASSPVRDNSPLHF

D gene: TRBD2
J gene: TRBJ2-3
clone size: -
V gene: TRBV7-3
CDR3 DNA: TGTGCCAGCAGCTTAACGGCTAGCGGGGGCACAGATACGCAGTATTTT
CDR3 protein: CASSLTASGGTDTQYF

D gene: TRBD2
J gene: TRBJ2-1
clone size: -
V gene: TRBV7-9
CDR3 DNA: TGTGCCAGCAGCCTGGCGGGGGGCAATGAGCAGTTCTTC
CDR3 protein: CASSLAGGNEQFF

D gene: TRBD2
J gene: TRBJ2-3
clone size: -
V gene: TRBV5-1
CDR3 DNA: TGCGCCAGCAGCAGGACTAGATCAACAGATACGCAGTATTTT
CDR3 protein: CASSRTRSTDTQYF

D gene: -
J gene: TRBJ1-5
clone size: -
V gene: TRBV5-1
CDR3 DNA: TGCGCCAGCAGCTTGGAATCAGGGAGGAATCAGCCCCAGCATTTT
CDR3 protein: CASSLESGRNQPQHF

D gene: TRBD1
J gene: TRBJ1-5
clone size: -
V gene: TRBV7-9
CDR3 DNA: TGTGCCAGCAGCTTACTAGGGACAGGGGAACTTAGCAATCAGCCCCAGCATTTT
CDR3 protein: CASSLLGTGELSNQPQHF

D gene: -
J gene: TRBJ1-3
clone size: few
V gene: TRBV18
CDR3 DNA: TGTGCCAGCTCACCACCCGGGGGGGAGAAGTCTGGAAACACCATATATTTT
CDR3 protein: CASSPPGGEKSGNTIYF

D gene: TRBD1
J gene: TRBJ1-2
clone size: -
V gene: TRBV6-6
CDR3 DNA: TGTGCCAGCAGTTACGTAGGACAGGATAGCTATGGCTACACCTTC
CDR3 protein: CASSYVGQDSYGYTF

D gene: TRBD1
J gene: TRBJ2-7
clone size: few
V gene: TRBV6-2/TRBV6-3
CDR3 DNA: TGTGCCAGCAGTTACCCCTACGGACAGGGGGCCTACGAGCAGTACTTC
CDR3 protein: CASSYPYGQGAYEQYF

D gene: TRBD1
J gene: TRBJ1-5
clone size: -
V gene: TRBV27
CDR3 DNA: TGTGCCAGCAGCTTAACCGGGACAGGGAAGTATCAGCCCCAGCATTTT
CDR3 protein: CASSLTGTGKYQPQHF

D gene: -
J gene: TRBJ2-7
clone size: -
V gene: TRBV9
CDR3 DNA: TGTGCCAGCAGCGTAGGGGGCGCGATCGAGATCTACGAGCAGTACTTC
CDR3 protein: CASSVGGAIEIYEQYF

D gene: -
J gene: TRBJ2-7
clone size: -
V gene: TRBV28
CDR3 DNA: TGTGCCAGCAGCCCACGGGGGATCTCCTACGAGCAGTACTTC
CDR3 protein: CASSPRGISYEQYF

D gene: TRBD2
J gene: TRBJ2-3
clone size: -
V gene: TRBV28
CDR3 DNA: TGTGCCAGCAGTTCCATTAGCGGGAGAGGAGATACGCAGTATTTT
CDR3 protein: CASSSISGRGDTQYF

D gene: -
J gene: TRBJ1-1
clone size: -
V gene: TRBV2
CDR3 DNA: TGTGCCAGCATTGACAGGCCGAACACTGAAGCTTTCTTT
CDR3 protein: CASIDRPNTEAFF

D gene: -
J gene: TRBJ1-4
clone size: -
V gene: TRBV30
CDR3 DNA: TGTGCCTGGAGTGTAGGGAGGGGCAGGGGTGCAAGTGCAACTAATGAAAAACTGTTTTTT
CDR3 protein: CAWSVGRGRGASATNEKLFF

D gene: TRBD2
J gene: TRBJ2-2
clone size: -
V gene: TRBV5-1
CDR3 DNA: TGCGCCAGCAGAGGACTAGCGGGGGACACCGGGGAGCTGTTTTTT
CDR3 protein: CASRGLAGDTGELFF

D gene: TRBD2
J gene: TRBJ2-3
clone size: -
V gene: TRBV6-1
CDR3 DNA: TGTGCCAGCAGTGAATGGGAGGTACTAGCGGGAGCAGGAGATACGCAGTATTTT
CDR3 protein: CASSEWEVLAGAGDTQYF

D gene: TRBD2
J gene: TRBJ2-1
clone size: -
V gene: TRBV7-2
CDR3 DNA: TGTGCCAGCAGCCCGGGGGGGGGACCGTACAATGAGCAGTTCTTC
CDR3 protein: CASSPGGGPYNEQFF

D gene: -
J gene: TRBJ1-1
clone size: -
V gene: TRBV28
CDR3 DNA: TGTGCCAGCAGCCTACACCGGGGAGGCACTGAAGCTTTCTTT
CDR3 protein: CASSLHRGGTEAFF

D gene: -
J gene: TRBJ2-5
clone size: -
V gene: TRBV5-5
CDR3 DNA: TGTGCCAGCAGCTTAATCCTAGCTTTACAAGAGACCCAGTACTTC
CDR3 protein: CASSLILALQETQYF

D gene: TRBD1
J gene: TRBJ1-2
clone size: -
V gene: TRBV2
CDR3 DNA: TGTGCCAGCAAGGGGAGGACAGGACCTTATGGCTACACCTTC
CDR3 protein: CASKGRTGPYGYTF

D gene: TRBD2
J gene: TRBJ2-5
clone size: -
V gene: TRBV6-2/TRBV6-3
CDR3 DNA: TGTGCCAGCAGTCGGGCTAGCGGGGGGAAGACCCAGTACTTC
CDR3 protein: CASSRASGGKTQYF

D gene: TRBD1
J gene: TRBJ1-2
clone size: -
V gene: TRBV7-9
CDR3 DNA: TGTGCCAGCAGCCCCTCGGGAGGGGGCGCTAACTATGGCTACACCTTC
CDR3 protein: CASSPSGGGANYGYTF

D gene: TRBD2
J gene: TRBJ2-3
clone size: -
V gene: TRBV4-3
CDR3 DNA: TGCGCCAGCAGCCAGCAAACACTAGCGGGAGCTACAGATACGCAGTATTTT
CDR3 protein: CASSQQTLAGATDTQYF

D gene: -
J gene: TRBJ1-5
clone size: -
V gene: TRBV5-6
CDR3 DNA: TGTGCCAGCAGCTTTTCCGGGCCAGGGCAGCCCCAGCATTTT
CDR3 protein: CASSFSGPGQPQHF

D gene: -
J gene: TRBJ2-1
clone size: -
V gene: TRBV9
CDR3 DNA: TGTGCCAGCAGCGTAGATGGCGGGATCGGGAATGAGCAGTTCTTC
CDR3 protein: CASSVDGGIGNEQFF

D gene: TRBD1
J gene: TRBJ1-5
clone size: -
V gene: TRBV27
CDR3 DNA: TGTGCCAGCGGTAGTCGACAGGGGCATAGCAATCAGCCCCAGCATTTT
CDR3 protein: CASGSRQGHSNQPQHF

D gene: TRBD2
J gene: TRBJ2-7
clone size: -
V gene: TRBV30
CDR3 DNA: TGTGCCTGGATCGAGCGGGGTCGCTCCTACGAGCAGTACTTC
CDR3 protein: CAWIERGRSYEQYF

D gene: TRBD2
J gene: TRBJ2-7
clone size: -
V gene: TRBV7-9
CDR3 DNA: TGTGCCAGCAGCTTAATCGGGACTAGCGAATATATATACTTC
CDR3 protein: CASSLIGTSEYIYF

D gene: TRBD2
J gene: TRBJ2-1
clone size: -
V gene: TRBV28
CDR3 DNA: TGTGCCAGCAGTTTATTAGCGGGAGGGCGGGATGAGCAGTTCTTC
CDR3 protein: CASSLLAGGRDEQFF

D gene: TRBD1
J gene: TRBJ1-2
clone size: -
V gene: TRBV6-5
CDR3 DNA: TGTGCCAGCAGCGACCCCAGACAGGGGACCTATGGCTACACCTTC
CDR3 protein: CASSDPRQGTYGYTF

D gene: -
J gene: TRBJ1-1
clone size: -
V gene: TRBV5-4
CDR3 DNA: TGTGCCAGCAGCTTGGGAAGGTTTGGGAGAACTGAAGCTTTCTTT
CDR3 protein: CASSLGRFGRTEAFF

D gene: -
J gene: TRBJ2-1
clone size: -
V gene: TRBV9
CDR3 DNA: TGTGCCAGCAGCTTCACGGGAGACAATGAGCAGTTCTTC
CDR3 protein: CASSFTGDNEQFF

D gene: TRBD1
J gene: TRBJ2-2
clone size: -
V gene: TRBV7-2
CDR3 DNA: TGTGCCAGCAGGTCTTGGGGACAGGGGACCGGGGAGCTGTTTTTT
CDR3 protein: CASRSWGQGTGELFF

D gene: TRBD2
J gene: TRBJ2-1
clone size: once
V gene: TRBV19
CDR3 DNA: TGTGCCAGTAGTTCGAGCGGGAGTTTATTCTTC
CDR3 protein: CASSSSGSLFF

D gene: -
J gene: TRBJ2-1
clone size: -
V gene: TRBV12-3/TRBV12-4
CDR3 DNA: TGTGCCAGCAGTTTTATCAGGGGCCATGAGCAGTTCTTC
CDR3 protein: CASSFIRGHEQFF

D gene: TRBD2
J gene: TRBJ2-1
clone size: -
V gene: TRBV7-2
CDR3 DNA: TGTGCCAGCAGCTTAGGTGGCGGGAGAGCCGTCGATGAGCAGTTCTTC
CDR3 protein: CASSLGGGRAVDEQFF

D gene: -
J gene: TRBJ1-2
clone size: few
V gene: TRBV3-1/TRBV3-2
CDR3 DNA: TGTGCCAGCAGCCAAGATGCTCTCGCCAAAAGGACAGACTATGGCTACACCTTC
CDR3 protein: CASSQDALAKRTDYGYTF

D gene: -
J gene: TRBJ1-5
clone size: -
V gene: TRBV4-1
CDR3 DNA: TGCGCCAGCAGCCAAGATCGGGAGGGCGACAGCAATCAGCCCCAGCATTTT
CDR3 protein: CASSQDREGDSNQPQHF

D gene: -
J gene: TRBJ1-2
clone size: -
V gene: TRBV7-2
CDR3 DNA: TGTGCCAGCAGTCGAAGACAGGATGGCTACACCTTC
CDR3 protein: CASSRRQDGYTF

D gene: -
J gene: TRBJ1-1
clone size: -
V gene: TRBV5-1
CDR3 DNA: TGCGCCAGCAGCGACAGTGTGAACACTGAAGCTTTCTTT
CDR3 protein: CASSDSVNTEAFF

D gene: TRBD2
J gene: TRBJ2-2
clone size: few
V gene: TRBV24-1
CDR3 DNA: TGTGCCACCAGTCGGGAGGGCACCGGGGAGCTGTTTTTT
CDR3 protein: CATSREGTGELFF

D gene: TRBD1
J gene: TRBJ1-2
clone size: -
V gene: TRBV27
CDR3 DNA: TGTGCCAGCAGTAGACAGGGAAACTATGGCTACACCTTC
CDR3 protein: CASSRQGNYGYTF

D gene: -
J gene: TRBJ1-1
clone size: few
V gene: TRBV11-2
CDR3 DNA: TGTGCCAGCAGCATAAATCTGAACACTGAAGCTTTCTTT
CDR3 protein: CASSINLNTEAFF

D gene: TRBD1
J gene: TRBJ1-2
clone size: once
V gene: TRBV7-9
CDR3 DNA: TGTGCCAGCAGCTTAGAGGGACAGGGATCCCTTGGGGTCTATGGCTACACCTTC
CDR3 protein: CASSLEGQGSLGVYGYTF